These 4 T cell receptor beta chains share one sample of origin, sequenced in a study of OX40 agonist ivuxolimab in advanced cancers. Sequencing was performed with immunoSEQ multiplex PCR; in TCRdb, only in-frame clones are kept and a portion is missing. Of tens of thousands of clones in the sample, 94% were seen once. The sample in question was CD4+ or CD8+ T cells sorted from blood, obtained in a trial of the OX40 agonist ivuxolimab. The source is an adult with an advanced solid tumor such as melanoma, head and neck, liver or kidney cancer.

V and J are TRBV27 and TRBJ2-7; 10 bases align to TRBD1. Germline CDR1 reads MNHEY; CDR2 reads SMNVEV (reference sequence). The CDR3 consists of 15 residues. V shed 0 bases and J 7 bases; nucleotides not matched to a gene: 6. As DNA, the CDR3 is TGTGCCAGCAGTTTATCCCTGACAGGGGGCAGAGAGCAGTACTTC. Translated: CASSLSLTGGREQYF.

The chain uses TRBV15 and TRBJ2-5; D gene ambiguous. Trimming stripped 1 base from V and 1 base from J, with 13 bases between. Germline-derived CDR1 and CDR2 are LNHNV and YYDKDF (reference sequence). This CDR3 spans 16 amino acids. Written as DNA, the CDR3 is TGTGCCACCAGCAGAGGGGCAGCTATCCCCCAAGAGACCCAGTACTTC. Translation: CATSRGAAIPQETQYF.

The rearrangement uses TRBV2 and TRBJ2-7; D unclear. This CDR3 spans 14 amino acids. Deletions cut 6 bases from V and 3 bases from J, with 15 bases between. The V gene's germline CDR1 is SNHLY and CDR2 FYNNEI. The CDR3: CASSPTVSGYEQYF. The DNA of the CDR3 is TGTGCCAGCAGCCCCACGGTCAGTGGCTACGAGCAGTACTTC.

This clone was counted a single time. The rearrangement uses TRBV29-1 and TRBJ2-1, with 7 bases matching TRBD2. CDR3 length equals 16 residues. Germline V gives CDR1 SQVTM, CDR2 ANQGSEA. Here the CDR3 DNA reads TGCAGTGGAGAAGGGATGGATAGCGGGTTTTACAATGAGCAGTTCTTC. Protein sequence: CSGEGMDSGFYNEQFF.